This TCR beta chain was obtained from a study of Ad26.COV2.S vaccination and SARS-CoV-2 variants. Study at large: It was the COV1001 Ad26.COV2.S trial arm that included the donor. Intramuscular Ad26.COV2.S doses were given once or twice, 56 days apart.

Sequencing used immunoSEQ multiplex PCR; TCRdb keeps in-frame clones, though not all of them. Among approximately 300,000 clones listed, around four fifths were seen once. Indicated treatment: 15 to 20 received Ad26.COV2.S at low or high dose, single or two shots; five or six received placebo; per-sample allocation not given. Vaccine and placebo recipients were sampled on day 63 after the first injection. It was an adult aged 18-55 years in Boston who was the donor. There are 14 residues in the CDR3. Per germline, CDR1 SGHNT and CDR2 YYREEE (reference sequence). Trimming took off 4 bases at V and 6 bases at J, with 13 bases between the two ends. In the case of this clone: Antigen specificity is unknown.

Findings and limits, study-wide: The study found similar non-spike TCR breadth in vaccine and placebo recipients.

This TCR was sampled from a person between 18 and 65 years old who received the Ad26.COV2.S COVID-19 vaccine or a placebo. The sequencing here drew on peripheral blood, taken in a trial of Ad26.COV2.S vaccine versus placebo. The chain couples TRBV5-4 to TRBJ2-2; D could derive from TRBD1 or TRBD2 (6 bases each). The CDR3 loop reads CASSPRGDPGELFF. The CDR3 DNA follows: TGTGCCAGCAGCCCAAGGGGGGACCCCGGGGAGCTGTTTTTT.